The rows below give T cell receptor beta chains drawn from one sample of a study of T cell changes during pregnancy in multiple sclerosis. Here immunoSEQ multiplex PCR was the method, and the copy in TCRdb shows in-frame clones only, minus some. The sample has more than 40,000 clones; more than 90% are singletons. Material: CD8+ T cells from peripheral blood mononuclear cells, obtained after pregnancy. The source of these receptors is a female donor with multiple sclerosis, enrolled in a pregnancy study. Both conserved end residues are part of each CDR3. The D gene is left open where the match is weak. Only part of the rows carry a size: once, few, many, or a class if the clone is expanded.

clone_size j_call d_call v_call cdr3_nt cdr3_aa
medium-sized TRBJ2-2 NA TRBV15 TGTGCCACCAGCATAGGCCAGGGTTTCAGGGCGGACACCGGGGAGCTGTTTTTT CATSIGQGFRADTGELFF
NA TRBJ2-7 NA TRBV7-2 TGTGCCAGCAGCCTAATGAGCTCCTACGAGCAGTACTTC CASSLMSSYEQYF
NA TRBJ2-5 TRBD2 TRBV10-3 TGTGCCATCAGAGCTAGCGGTTCCCAAGAGACCCAGTACTTC CAIRASGSQETQYF
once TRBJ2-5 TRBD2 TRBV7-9 TGTGCCAGCAGCGATGGGACTAGCGGGACGGAGACCCAGTACTTC CASSDGTSGTETQYF
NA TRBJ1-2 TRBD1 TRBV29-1 TGCAGCGTTACAGGGGGCGCGGACTATGGCTACACCTTC CSVTGGADYGYTF
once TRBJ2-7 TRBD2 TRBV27 TGTGCCAGCAGGCCCGGACTAGCGGCCCTGGGTATGGAGCAGTACTTC CASRPGLAALGMEQYF
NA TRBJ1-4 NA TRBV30 TGTGCCTGGAGCCTGGGGGCAGCTAATGAAAAACTGTTTTTT CAWSLGAANEKLFF
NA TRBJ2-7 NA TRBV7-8 TGTGCCAGCAGCTTAGAGACAGTAACTCTGTACTTC CASSLETVTLYF
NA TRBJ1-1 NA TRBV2 TGTGCCAGCAGTGAAGATTTTCAGGGGACTGAAGCTTTCTTT CASSEDFQGTEAFF
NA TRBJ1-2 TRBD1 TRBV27 TGTGCCAGCAGTTTCGGACAGGGGGCCAGTGGCTACACCTTC CASSFGQGASGYTF
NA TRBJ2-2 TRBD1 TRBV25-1 TGTGCCAGCAGTGAGGGGACAGGGGATACCGGGGAGCTGTTTTTT CASSEGTGDTGELFF
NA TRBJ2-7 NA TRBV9 TGTGCCAGCAGCGTTTCCACCTCAGCCTACGAGCAGTACTTC CASSVSTSAYEQYF
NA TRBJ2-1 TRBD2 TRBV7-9 TGTGCCAGCAGCCGTACCACCGGGACTAGGAGGAATGAGCAGTTCTTC CASSRTTGTRRNEQFF
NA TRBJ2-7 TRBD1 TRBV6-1 TGTGCCAGCAGTGAATCTCGGGACAGGGGCTTCGAGCAGTACTTC CASSESRDRGFEQYF
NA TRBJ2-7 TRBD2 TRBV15 TGTGCCACCAGCAGAGAAGGGCTAGCGGGCTCCTACGAGCAGTACTTC CATSREGLAGSYEQYF
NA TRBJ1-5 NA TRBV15 TGTGCCACCAGCTCTCAGGGGCCCCATCAGCCCCAGCATTTT CATSSQGPHQPQHF
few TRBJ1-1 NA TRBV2 TGTGCCAGCAGCGTAATATTGAACACTGAAGCTTTCTTT CASSVILNTEAFF
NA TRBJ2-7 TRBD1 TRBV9 TGTGCCAGCAGCGTAGAAGGTGGGACAGCCTCCTACGAGCAGTACTTC CASSVEGGTASYEQYF
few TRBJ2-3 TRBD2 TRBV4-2 TGTGCCAGCAGCCAAGAAGCGGGGGGCGGGACAGATACGCAGTATTTT CASSQEAGGGTDTQYF
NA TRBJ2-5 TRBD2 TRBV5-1 TGCGCCAGCAGCTTGGATGCCGGGGGGTCGCCCGGGACCCAGTACTTC CASSLDAGGSPGTQYF
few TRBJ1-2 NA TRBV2 TGTGCTCAACCTCTCGAGAATAACTATGGCTACACCTTC CAQPLENNYGYTF
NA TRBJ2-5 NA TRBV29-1 TGCAGCGTTGAGAGGGCGGGGCCAGAGACCCAGTACTTC CSVERAGPETQYF
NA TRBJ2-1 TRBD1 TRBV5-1 TGCGCCAGCAGCTTGACAGGGGCGGGCACCTACAATGAGCAGTTCTTC CASSLTGAGTYNEQFF
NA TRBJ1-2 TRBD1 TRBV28 TGTGCCAGCACCCGGGGACAGGGTTTGGGCTACACCTTC CASTRGQGLGYTF
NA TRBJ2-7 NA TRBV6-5 TGTGCCAGCAGTTATGGAGGGGGAGGGTACGAGCAGTACTTC CASSYGGGGYEQYF
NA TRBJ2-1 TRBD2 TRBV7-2 TGTGCCAGCAGCGGACTAGCGGGAGGGGGCAATGAGCAGTTCTTC CASSGLAGGGNEQFF
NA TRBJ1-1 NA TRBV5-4 TGTGCCAGCAGCTTGGGCCAGGGTATGAACACTGAAGCTTTCTTT CASSLGQGMNTEAFF
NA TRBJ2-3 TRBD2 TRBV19 TGTGCCAGTAGTATGCGGGGGAACACAGATACGCAGTATTTT CASSMRGNTDTQYF
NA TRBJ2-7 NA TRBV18 TGTGCCAGCTCACCACCGCAGGGGAGTACCTACGAGCAGTACTTC CASSPPQGSTYEQYF
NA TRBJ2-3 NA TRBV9 TGTGCCAGCAGCGTAGGAACATCTGATACGCAGTATTTT CASSVGTSDTQYF
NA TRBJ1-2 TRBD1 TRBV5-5 TGTGCCAGCAGCTATGGGACAGGGGGAGGCTACACCTTC CASSYGTGGGYTF
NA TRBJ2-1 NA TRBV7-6 TGTGCCAGCAGCTTATTAGAGTCTAAAGCCTACAATGAGCAGTTCTTC CASSLLESKAYNEQFF
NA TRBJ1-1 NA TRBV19 TGTGCCAGTAGATGGGGAGGGACCGCGAACACTGAAGCTTTCTTT CASRWGGTANTEAFF
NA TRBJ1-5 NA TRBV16 TGTGCCAGCAGCCCATACAGGAATAGCAATCAGCCCCAGCATTTT CASSPYRNSNQPQHF
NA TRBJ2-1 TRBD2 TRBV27 TGTGCCAGCAGCCCGGGGGGGGGCATCAATGAGCAGTTCTTC CASSPGGGINEQFF
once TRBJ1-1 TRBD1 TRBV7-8 TGTGCCAGCAGCTCTCCCGAACAGGGGGCTGGCACTGAAGCTTTCTTT CASSSPEQGAGTEAFF
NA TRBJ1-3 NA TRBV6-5 TGTGCCAGCCGAGGACTTCTGTCAGGAAACACCATATATTTT CASRGLLSGNTIYF
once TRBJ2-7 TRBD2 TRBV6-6 TGTGCCAGCAGTGAGGGGACTAGCGCTCCCTACGAGCAGTACTTC CASSEGTSAPYEQYF
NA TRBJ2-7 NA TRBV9 TGTGCCAGCAGCGTGGGGCATTCGAGCTACGAGCAGTACTTC CASSVGHSSYEQYF
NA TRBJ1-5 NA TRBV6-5 TGTGCCAGCAGTTACCGAACGGGAAATCAGCCCCAGCATTTT CASSYRTGNQPQHF
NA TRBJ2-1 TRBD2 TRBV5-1 TGCGCCAGCAGCTGGCCCCTAGCGGGAGGGCCAAATGAGCAGTTCTTC CASSWPLAGGPNEQFF
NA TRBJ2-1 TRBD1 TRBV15 TGTGCCACCAGCAGAGATTTGACAGGGGCGAGGAATGAGCAGTTCTTC CATSRDLTGARNEQFF
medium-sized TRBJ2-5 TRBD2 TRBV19 TGTGCCAGTAGCGGGACTAGCGGGAGTTATGAGACCCAGTACTTC CASSGTSGSYETQYF
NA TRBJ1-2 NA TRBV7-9 TGTGCCAGCAGCCCCCTGGGGGCTGAGAAGGGCTACACCTTC CASSPLGAEKGYTF
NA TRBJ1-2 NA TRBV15 TGTGCCACCAGCAGAGTGGCCGGCCGGGGAGATGGCTACACCTTC CATSRVAGRGDGYTF
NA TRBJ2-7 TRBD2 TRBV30 TGTGCCTGGAGTCTGCCATCTGGGACTAGCGAGATAAGATACGAGCAGTACTTC CAWSLPSGTSEIRYEQYF
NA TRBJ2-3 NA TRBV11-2 TGTGCCAGCAGCACAAATATACTAGCTGGGAGCACAGATACGCAGTATTTT CASSTNILAGSTDTQYF
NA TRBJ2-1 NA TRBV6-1 TGTGCCAGCAGGGACGGACACGACATCTACCTTGAGCAGTTCTTC CASRDGHDIYLEQFF